The 7 T cell receptor beta chains reported below all come from one sample, sequenced in a study of CD8 T cells in ankylosing spondylitis. These receptors' antigens are unknown. TCRdb reanalysed the 5' RACE reads using MiXCR and keeps one entry per CDR3 protein. This sample yields about 390,000 distinct CDR3 sequences, of which approximately 20% are seen a single time; roughly a sixth belongs to the top ten. Regarding the study as a whole: Seemingly distinctive of ankylosing spondylitis blood was a TCR beta motif formed by eight highly homologous variants.

The source material was blood, either unsorted or a sorted T cell fraction (not recorded which). The receptor set was obtained from a male donor with ankylosing spondylitis.

The chain combines TRBV15 with TRBJ2-7, with TRBD1 as a possible D gene (6 bases). V gave up 9 bases and J gave up 2 bases, with 11 bases separating them. CDR3 length equals 12 residues. Per the germline V gene, CDR1 is LNHNV and CDR2 is YYDKDF (reference sequence). The CDR3 DNA reads TGTGCCACGGCCTGGGACACCTACGAGCAGTACTTC. Its translation: CATAWDTYEQYF. The full variable domain, with the rest looked up from reference TRBV15 and TRBJ2-7, is DAMVIQNPRYQVTQFGKPVTLSCSQTLNHNVMYWYQQKSSQAPKLLFHYYDKDFNNEADTPDNFQSRRPNTSFCFLDIRSPGLGDTAMYLCATAWDTYEQYFGPGTRLTVT.

This clonotype was seen a handful of times. V and J are TRBV7-8 and TRBJ2-7; the match to TRBD2 covers 11 bases. V was pared by 5 bases and J by 7 bases, with 7 bases of the junction left unmatched. In germline, CDR1 is SGHVS, CDR2 FQNEAQ. The length of the CDR3 is 14 residues. CDR3 nucleotides: TGTGCCAGCAGCCAGTATGGGACTAGCGGAGAGCAGTACTTC. Translation: CASSQYGTSGEQYF.

The chain is built from TRBV25-1 and TRBJ1-2, with no clear D. The CDR3 runs 13 residues. Per germline, CDR1 MGHDK and CDR2 SYGVNS. V was shortened by 2 bases and J by 0 bases, with 4 bases between the two germline ends. Written as DNA, the CDR3 is TGTGCCAGCAGTGAAGGGGCTAACTATGGCTACACCTTC. Its protein is CASSEGANYGYTF.

This clonotype was counted a few times. For the CDR3, the DNA is TGTGCCAGCAGCCAGGGGAGGACGGCCTCCTACAATGAGCAGTTCTTC. Protein: CASSQGRTASYNEQFF. V gene TRBV3-1 combines with J gene TRBJ2-1; tentatively, D is TRBD2 (6 bases). Trimming cost V 3 bases and J 0 bases, with 12 bases left between them. The germline gives CDR1 LGHDT, CDR2 YNNKEL (reference sequence). CDR3 length equals 16 residues.

The V call is TRBV7-9, the J call TRBJ1-2; D gene unclear. The CDR3 length is 13 residues. Germline loops: CDR1 SEHNR, CDR2 FQNEAQ (reference sequence). V was trimmed by 5 bases and J by 6 bases, leaving 13 bases between them. For the CDR3, the DNA is TGTGCCAGCAGCCAAGGCACAGCGAATGGCTACACCTTC. This translates into CASSQGTANGYTF.

This clonotype was recorded many times. V is TRBV12-3 or TRBV12-4 and J is TRBJ1-5, with D hard to call. The V and J ends lost 3 bases and 4 bases respectively, with 7 bases between them. This CDR3 contains 13 residues. The CDR3 DNA sequence: TGTGCCAGCAGTTTCTCTTCAAATCAGCCCCAGCATTTT. Translating it yields CASSFSSNQPQHF.

The chain uses TRBV29-1 and TRBJ2-3, with 10 bases that match TRBD2. The CDR3 spans 17 residues. J was trimmed by 0 bases and V by 6 bases; bases with no gene match: 12. Germline V CDR1 and CDR2: SQVTM, ANQGSEA. Here the CDR3 reads CSVKTYRGLASTDTQYF. CDR3 DNA sequence: TGCAGCGTAAAGACGTACAGGGGACTAGCGAGCACAGATACGCAGTATTTT.